These 3 T cell receptor beta chains were all obtained from the same sample, sequenced in a study of cytomegalovirus exposure and HLA in healthy donors. 60 Vbeta and 13 Jbeta primers were used in PCR. Profiling relied on immunoSEQ multiplex PCR, and the TCRdb table lists in-frame clones only, not all of them. The sample includes roughly 150,000 clones, approximately 88% of them seen just once. Sample: PBMCs. The receptors stem from a boy younger than 10 in good health and CMV-seronegative.

This rearrangement joins TRBV6-1 to TRBJ1-1; weak D call: TRBD1 (6 bases). Per germline, CDR1 MNHNS and CDR2 SASEGT. V lost 5 bases to trimming and J lost 2 bases, with 12 bases between them. The CDR3 is made up of 14 amino acids. CDR3 nucleotides: TGTGCCAGCAGTACAGGGAGGGGAAACACTGAAGCTTTCTTT. It encodes CASSTGRGNTEAFF.

This chain uses TRBV7-8 with TRBJ1-4, with TRBD1 matching 10 bases. The CDR3 sequence is 16 residues long. CDR1 is SGHVS and CDR2 is FQNEAQ in the germline V gene. Unmatched junction bases numbered 8, after V lost 4 bases and J lost 6 bases. CDR3 residues: CASSSSPGQGYEKLFF. CDR3 in DNA: TGTGCCAGCAGCTCTAGCCCGGGACAGGGGTATGAAAAACTGTTTTTT.

This chain uses TRBV19 with TRBJ2-2; a possible D gene is TRBD2 (5 bases). Trimming removed 3 bases at V and 7 bases at J, with 9 bases between. CDR3 size: 13 residues. Germline-derived CDR1 and CDR2 are LNHDA and SQIVND (reference sequence). This CDR3 is CASSILGVGELFF. CDR3 coding DNA: TGTGCCAGTAGTATCCTGGGAGTCGGGGAGCTGTTTTTT.